These T cell receptor beta chains were read from a single sample in a study of cytomegalovirus exposure and HLA in healthy donors. The table came from immunoSEQ multiplex PCR; TCRdb's copy has only in-frame clones and leaves some out. This sample has about 110,000 clones; around 75% occur once, and the top ten carry around 0.79%. The material sequenced was PBMCs. These receptor sequences come from a woman in her 30s in good health and CMV-seronegative. The CDR3 runs from the conserved cysteine through the conserved F or W. A D gene is named only where the DNA matches it firmly. Clone size is given for some rows only: seen once, a few or many times, or a class if the clone is expanded.

TRBV6-1	NA	NA	TRBJ1-1	TGTGCCAGCACAAGGGGACTTGACACTGAAGCTTTCTTT	CASTRGLDTEAFF
TRBV5-1	NA	once	TRBJ1-4	TGCGCCAGCAGCTTGTTGGGGGCAGGGGAGAGTGAAAAACTGTTTTTT	CASSLLGAGESEKLFF
TRBV6-6	NA	few	TRBJ1-3	TGTGCCAGCAGTTTCCCCAGAGGTTCCTCTGGAAACACCATATATTTT	CASSFPRGSSGNTIYF
TRBV27	NA	NA	TRBJ1-5	TGTGCCAGCAGTTTGAGGTACAATCAGCCCCAGCATTTT	CASSLRYNQPQHF
TRBV10-3	TRBD1	NA	TRBJ1-2	TGTGCCATCAGTGGACAGGGGGCAAAGGATGGCTACACCTTC	CAISGQGAKDGYTF
TRBV2	NA	NA	TRBJ1-1	TGTGCCCGAGGAGACAGCCTTGAAGCTTTCTTT	CARGDSLEAFF
TRBV18	TRBD2	NA	TRBJ2-7	TGTGCCAGCTCGCGAGAACTAGCGCCTCTTTCCTACGAGCAGTACTTC	CASSRELAPLSYEQYF
TRBV6-1	TRBD2	NA	TRBJ2-1	TGTGCCAGCAATCTAGCGGACAATGAGCAGTTCTTC	CASNLADNEQFF
TRBV2	TRBD1	NA	TRBJ2-7	TGTGCCAGCAGTGAAACCGGGACAGGAGCCTACGAGCAGTACTTC	CASSETGTGAYEQYF
TRBV6-5	NA	NA	TRBJ1-6	TGTGCCAGCAGTTACTCGAACAGGGTGAACTCACCCCTCCACTTT	CASSYSNRVNSPLHF
TRBV5-1	TRBD2	once	TRBJ2-2	TGCGCCAGCACCAGAGGGGCTGCGGGGGACCCTACCGGGGAGCTGTTTTTT	CASTRGAAGDPTGELFF
TRBV5-4	NA	NA	TRBJ1-1	TGTGCCAGCAGCAACGACAGGGAAGCTTTCTTT	CASSNDREAFF
TRBV6-1	NA	NA	TRBJ2-6	TGTGCCAGCAGTGTACTCCGGGGGTATGGAGCCAACGTCCTGACTTTC	CASSVLRGYGANVLTF
TRBV4-3	NA	NA	TRBJ1-6	TGCGCCAGCAGCCAAGATTACGAGGGAGGGAGCTCCTATAATTCACCCCTCCACTTT	CASSQDYEGGSSYNSPLHF
TRBV5-4	TRBD1	NA	TRBJ2-7	TGTGCCAGCAGCCGGGACAGACCCTACGAGCAGTACTTC	CASSRDRPYEQYF
TRBV18	NA	NA	TRBJ2-3	TGTGCCAGCTCACCACCGTCAGTCAGGGGCACAGATACGCAGTATTTT	CASSPPSVRGTDTQYF
TRBV15	TRBD1	NA	TRBJ2-7	TGTGCCACCAGCATCCTGACAGGGTACCCCTACGAGCAGTACTTC	CATSILTGYPYEQYF
TRBV5-6	NA	NA	TRBJ2-1	TGTGCCAGCAGCTTGAATGAGGTTAATGAGCAGTTCTTC	CASSLNEVNEQFF
TRBV28	TRBD1	NA	TRBJ1-2	TGTGCCAGCACCACAGGGGTGGCTGGCTACACCTTC	CASTTGVAGYTF
TRBV9	NA	NA	TRBJ2-3	TGTGCCAGCAGCCCAACAGGGCGGGTAAATAGGGCAGATACGCAGTATTTT	CASSPTGRVNRADTQYF
TRBV6-5	NA	once	TRBJ2-2	TGTGCCAGCAGTTGGACAGTTCGCACCGGGGAGCTGTTTTTT	CASSWTVRTGELFF
TRBV25-1	NA	NA	TRBJ2-7	TGTGCCAGCAGCGGGACAAGCTCCTACGAGCAGTACTTC	CASSGTSSYEQYF
TRBV5-1	NA	once	TRBJ1-2	TGCGCCAGCAGCTATGAGACAACCTATGGCTACACCTTC	CASSYETTYGYTF
TRBV6-4	NA	NA	TRBJ2-6	TGTGCCAGCAGTGAAGGTGGGCACTCTGGGGCCAACGTCCTGACTTTC	CASSEGGHSGANVLTF
TRBV6-4	NA	NA	TRBJ1-5	TGTGCCAGCAGTCCCAATAGCAATCAGCCCCAGCATTTT	CASSPNSNQPQHF
TRBV13	NA	NA	TRBJ1-1	TGTGCCAGCAGCTTAACCCCGGGAGACACTGAAGCTTTCTTT	CASSLTPGDTEAFF
TRBV5-6	TRBD1	NA	TRBJ2-2	TGTGCCAGCAGCTTGTTGGACAGGGCTATCACCGGGGAGCTGTTTTTT	CASSLLDRAITGELFF
TRBV7-8	NA	NA	TRBJ1-2	TGTGCCAGCAGCTTAGGGGCAGAGTGGGTAAATGGCTACACCTTC	CASSLGAEWVNGYTF
TRBV7-2	NA	NA	TRBJ2-5	TGTGCCAGCAGCTTGCAGACGGGACAAGAGACCCAGTACTTC	CASSLQTGQETQYF
TRBV6-1	NA	NA	TRBJ1-1	TGTGCCAGCAGTGAAGAATTGCGGGCCGAAGCTTTCTTT	CASSEELRAEAFF
TRBV19	TRBD1	few	TRBJ1-1	TGTGCCAGTAGTGGACAGGGTAGGCACGAAGCTTTCTTT	CASSGQGRHEAFF
TRBV6-4	NA	NA	TRBJ1-1	TGTGCCAGCCGAAGTGAGGGCGGGATTAACACTGAAGCTTTCTTT	CASRSEGGINTEAFF
TRBV29-1	NA	NA	TRBJ1-1	TGCAGCGTTGAGGAAGTGACAGCGTGTGAAGCTTTCTTT	CSVEEVTACEAFF
TRBV5-8	NA	NA	TRBJ2-5	TGTGCCAGCAGCTTGACTGAAGAGACCCAGTACTTC	CASSLTEETQYF
TRBV9	TRBD2	once	TRBJ2-7	TGTGCCAGCAGCGTTGATCCAGCGGGGGTGTACGAGCAGTACTTC	CASSVDPAGVYEQYF
TRBV6-5	TRBD2	NA	TRBJ2-2	TGTGCCAGCAGTTACTTAGTAGCGGGGAACACCGGGGAGCTGTTTTTT	CASSYLVAGNTGELFF
TRBV19	NA	NA	TRBJ1-1	TGTGCCAGTAGTATCGCGGGCTATGAGAACACTGAAGCTTTCTTT	CASSIAGYENTEAFF
TRBV5-1	TRBD1	NA	TRBJ2-3	TGCGCCAGCAGCTCTCCGTCAGGGGGCGCGACAGATACGCAGTATTTT	CASSSPSGGATDTQYF
TRBV2	NA	NA	TRBJ1-2	TGTGCCAGCAGGACTCAGGGAATCGACGGCTACACCTTC	CASRTQGIDGYTF
TRBV5-1	NA	NA	TRBJ1-2	TGCGCCAGCAGCTTCCCAGGGAAGGGTGGCTACACCTTC	CASSFPGKGGYTF
TRBV6-5	NA	NA	TRBJ2-1	TGTGCCAGCAGTTACCCTAGAGACCCCTCCTACAATGAGCAGTTCTTC	CASSYPRDPSYNEQFF
TRBV30	TRBD2	NA	TRBJ2-1	TGTGCCTGGAGTGCCAGCCCGGGACTAGCGTCCAATGAGCAGTTCTTC	CAWSASPGLASNEQFF
TRBV2	NA	NA	TRBJ2-1	TGTGCCAGCAGTAGCGGCAAGCTCACATACAATGAGCAGTTCTTC	CASSSGKLTYNEQFF
TRBV6-5	NA	NA	TRBJ1-1	TGTGCCAGCACTGTTGCGGGGGCCAAAAAAGCTTTCTTT	CASTVAGAKKAFF
TRBV19	NA	NA	TRBJ1-3	TGTGCCAGTAGTACGGCCTACTTCGGACGGGAGTTCGTCGGAAACACCATATATTTT	CASSTAYFGREFVGNTIYF
TRBV5-1	NA	many	TRBJ2-2	TGCGCCAGCAGCTTGGCCGGGGAAGGGGAGCTGTTTTTT	CASSLAGEGELFF
TRBV11-2	NA	once	TRBJ1-2	TGTGCCAGCAGCCCGACGGGGAACTATGGCTACACCTTC	CASSPTGNYGYTF